This T cell receptor (beta chain) was captured by sequencing in a study of CD8 T cells in Susac syndrome (dated by TCRdb to between 2017 and 2020). Notes on the research overall: The study used repertoire sequencing to test whether antigen drove CD8+ T cell activation and differentiation in Susac syndrome. The clonality of the CD8+ T cell repertoire was compared across approximately twelve healthy donors, some 14 Susac syndrome patients and around 16 multiple sclerosis patients. Overall study results and their limits: The number of individuals in the TCR sequencing and HLA analysis was acknowledged as relatively small.

Peripheral blood CD8+ and CD4+ T cells from healthy donors, Susac syndrome patients and multiple sclerosis patients were profiled by high-throughput TCR beta sequencing. The multiple sclerosis controls were treatment-naive patients whose relapsing-remitting disease, either stable or active, fulfilled the revised McDonald criteria. Bulk CD8+ and CD4+ T cells were purified magnetically by negative isolation, whereas CD8+ TEMRA cells were enriched by FACS. Blood was drawn into EDTA tubes, processed within 24 hours, and PBMCs were isolated by density gradient centrifugation. PBMCs intended for TCR sequencing were cryopreserved in liquid nitrogen and thawed later in a water bath at 37 degrees C. The sorted or isolated CD4+, CD8+ and CD8+ TEMRA cells reached a purity of at least 90%. The CDR3 numbers 15 residues from cysteine through phenylalanine. The CDR3 DNA has 45 bases and is translated from base 1. The V and J ends are trimmed by 4 bases and 2 bases, leaving 14 bases between them. Looking up the germline V gene yields CDR1 SGDLS and CDR2 YYNGEE.

RNA was extracted with the RNeasy kit and roughly 0.45 to 1 ug was reverse transcribed using random hexamers. The immunoSEQ multiplex PCR assay, covering 54 Vbeta and 13 Jbeta segments, was used to amplify TCR beta CDR3 regions. Bias from PCR amplification was corrected by using a synthetic template baseline for primer optimization and for computational correction. Per the authors' processing: Reads were annotated to V, D and J genes per IMGT and analyzed with immunoSEQ Analyzer, keeping only productive sequences. Clonality was calculated as one minus the Shannon entropy normalized by log2 of the number of productive unique sequences. Public and private clones were assessed among the 100 most prevalent clones of each patient and control. Clones were defined as Susac-specific if absent from the healthy and MS cohorts, from 900 to 1,300 published viral clones and from other ImmuneACCESS disease sequences. TCRdb trimmed the raw reads at Q25, called clones with MiXCR and kept productive beta chains. Identical CDR3 protein sequences are pooled into one entry, listed with their most common genes and DNA. Clone size and V and J calls follow TCRdb, not the original study. The table for this sample lists 150,000 to 160,000 distinct CDR3 sequences; around 95% of them were counted only once. The top ten clonotypes cover 0.14% to 0.15% of the sample.

A note on this clonotype: Its antigen is not yet known. The record has no base qualities; no much larger clone is one base away.

The chain couples TRBV9 to TRBJ2-3, with a weak D call of TRBD2 (6 bases match). Input material: CD8+ T cells from PBMCs. The clonotype was recovered from a human donor with multiple sclerosis. The CDR3 in this case is CASSSGGWDTDTQYF. The DNA is as follows: TGTGCCAGCAGCTCTGGGGGGTGGGACACAGATACGCAGTATTTT.